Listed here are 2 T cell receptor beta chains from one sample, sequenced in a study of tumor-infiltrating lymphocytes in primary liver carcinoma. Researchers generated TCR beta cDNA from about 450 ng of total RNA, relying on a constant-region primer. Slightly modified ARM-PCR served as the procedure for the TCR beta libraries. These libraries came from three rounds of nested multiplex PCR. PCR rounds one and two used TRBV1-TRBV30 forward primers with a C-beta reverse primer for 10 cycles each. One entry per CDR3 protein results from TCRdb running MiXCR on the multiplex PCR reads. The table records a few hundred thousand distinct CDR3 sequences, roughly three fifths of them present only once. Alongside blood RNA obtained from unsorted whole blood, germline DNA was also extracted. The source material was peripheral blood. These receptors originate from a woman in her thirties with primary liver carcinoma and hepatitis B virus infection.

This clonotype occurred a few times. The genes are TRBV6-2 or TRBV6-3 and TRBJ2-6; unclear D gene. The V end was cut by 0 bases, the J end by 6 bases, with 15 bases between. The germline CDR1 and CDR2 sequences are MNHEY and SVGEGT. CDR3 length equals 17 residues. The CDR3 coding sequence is TGTGCCAGCAGTTACTCGATATCATCGGCCGAGGCCAACGTCCTGACTTTC. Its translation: CASSYSISSAEANVLTF.

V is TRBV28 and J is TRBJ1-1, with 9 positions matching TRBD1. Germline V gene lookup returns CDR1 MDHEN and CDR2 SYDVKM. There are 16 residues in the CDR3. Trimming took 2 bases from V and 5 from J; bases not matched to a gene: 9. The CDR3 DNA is TGTGCCAGCAGTTTACCGGGACAGGGAGGATTGACTGAAGCTTTCTTT. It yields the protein CASSLPGQGGLTEAFF. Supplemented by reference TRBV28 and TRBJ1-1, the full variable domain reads DVKVTQSSRYLVKRTGEKVFLECVQDMDHENMFWYRQDPGLGLRLIYFSYDVKMKEKGDIPEGYSVSREKKERFSLILESASTNQTSMYLCASSLPGQGGLTEAFFGQGTRLTVV.